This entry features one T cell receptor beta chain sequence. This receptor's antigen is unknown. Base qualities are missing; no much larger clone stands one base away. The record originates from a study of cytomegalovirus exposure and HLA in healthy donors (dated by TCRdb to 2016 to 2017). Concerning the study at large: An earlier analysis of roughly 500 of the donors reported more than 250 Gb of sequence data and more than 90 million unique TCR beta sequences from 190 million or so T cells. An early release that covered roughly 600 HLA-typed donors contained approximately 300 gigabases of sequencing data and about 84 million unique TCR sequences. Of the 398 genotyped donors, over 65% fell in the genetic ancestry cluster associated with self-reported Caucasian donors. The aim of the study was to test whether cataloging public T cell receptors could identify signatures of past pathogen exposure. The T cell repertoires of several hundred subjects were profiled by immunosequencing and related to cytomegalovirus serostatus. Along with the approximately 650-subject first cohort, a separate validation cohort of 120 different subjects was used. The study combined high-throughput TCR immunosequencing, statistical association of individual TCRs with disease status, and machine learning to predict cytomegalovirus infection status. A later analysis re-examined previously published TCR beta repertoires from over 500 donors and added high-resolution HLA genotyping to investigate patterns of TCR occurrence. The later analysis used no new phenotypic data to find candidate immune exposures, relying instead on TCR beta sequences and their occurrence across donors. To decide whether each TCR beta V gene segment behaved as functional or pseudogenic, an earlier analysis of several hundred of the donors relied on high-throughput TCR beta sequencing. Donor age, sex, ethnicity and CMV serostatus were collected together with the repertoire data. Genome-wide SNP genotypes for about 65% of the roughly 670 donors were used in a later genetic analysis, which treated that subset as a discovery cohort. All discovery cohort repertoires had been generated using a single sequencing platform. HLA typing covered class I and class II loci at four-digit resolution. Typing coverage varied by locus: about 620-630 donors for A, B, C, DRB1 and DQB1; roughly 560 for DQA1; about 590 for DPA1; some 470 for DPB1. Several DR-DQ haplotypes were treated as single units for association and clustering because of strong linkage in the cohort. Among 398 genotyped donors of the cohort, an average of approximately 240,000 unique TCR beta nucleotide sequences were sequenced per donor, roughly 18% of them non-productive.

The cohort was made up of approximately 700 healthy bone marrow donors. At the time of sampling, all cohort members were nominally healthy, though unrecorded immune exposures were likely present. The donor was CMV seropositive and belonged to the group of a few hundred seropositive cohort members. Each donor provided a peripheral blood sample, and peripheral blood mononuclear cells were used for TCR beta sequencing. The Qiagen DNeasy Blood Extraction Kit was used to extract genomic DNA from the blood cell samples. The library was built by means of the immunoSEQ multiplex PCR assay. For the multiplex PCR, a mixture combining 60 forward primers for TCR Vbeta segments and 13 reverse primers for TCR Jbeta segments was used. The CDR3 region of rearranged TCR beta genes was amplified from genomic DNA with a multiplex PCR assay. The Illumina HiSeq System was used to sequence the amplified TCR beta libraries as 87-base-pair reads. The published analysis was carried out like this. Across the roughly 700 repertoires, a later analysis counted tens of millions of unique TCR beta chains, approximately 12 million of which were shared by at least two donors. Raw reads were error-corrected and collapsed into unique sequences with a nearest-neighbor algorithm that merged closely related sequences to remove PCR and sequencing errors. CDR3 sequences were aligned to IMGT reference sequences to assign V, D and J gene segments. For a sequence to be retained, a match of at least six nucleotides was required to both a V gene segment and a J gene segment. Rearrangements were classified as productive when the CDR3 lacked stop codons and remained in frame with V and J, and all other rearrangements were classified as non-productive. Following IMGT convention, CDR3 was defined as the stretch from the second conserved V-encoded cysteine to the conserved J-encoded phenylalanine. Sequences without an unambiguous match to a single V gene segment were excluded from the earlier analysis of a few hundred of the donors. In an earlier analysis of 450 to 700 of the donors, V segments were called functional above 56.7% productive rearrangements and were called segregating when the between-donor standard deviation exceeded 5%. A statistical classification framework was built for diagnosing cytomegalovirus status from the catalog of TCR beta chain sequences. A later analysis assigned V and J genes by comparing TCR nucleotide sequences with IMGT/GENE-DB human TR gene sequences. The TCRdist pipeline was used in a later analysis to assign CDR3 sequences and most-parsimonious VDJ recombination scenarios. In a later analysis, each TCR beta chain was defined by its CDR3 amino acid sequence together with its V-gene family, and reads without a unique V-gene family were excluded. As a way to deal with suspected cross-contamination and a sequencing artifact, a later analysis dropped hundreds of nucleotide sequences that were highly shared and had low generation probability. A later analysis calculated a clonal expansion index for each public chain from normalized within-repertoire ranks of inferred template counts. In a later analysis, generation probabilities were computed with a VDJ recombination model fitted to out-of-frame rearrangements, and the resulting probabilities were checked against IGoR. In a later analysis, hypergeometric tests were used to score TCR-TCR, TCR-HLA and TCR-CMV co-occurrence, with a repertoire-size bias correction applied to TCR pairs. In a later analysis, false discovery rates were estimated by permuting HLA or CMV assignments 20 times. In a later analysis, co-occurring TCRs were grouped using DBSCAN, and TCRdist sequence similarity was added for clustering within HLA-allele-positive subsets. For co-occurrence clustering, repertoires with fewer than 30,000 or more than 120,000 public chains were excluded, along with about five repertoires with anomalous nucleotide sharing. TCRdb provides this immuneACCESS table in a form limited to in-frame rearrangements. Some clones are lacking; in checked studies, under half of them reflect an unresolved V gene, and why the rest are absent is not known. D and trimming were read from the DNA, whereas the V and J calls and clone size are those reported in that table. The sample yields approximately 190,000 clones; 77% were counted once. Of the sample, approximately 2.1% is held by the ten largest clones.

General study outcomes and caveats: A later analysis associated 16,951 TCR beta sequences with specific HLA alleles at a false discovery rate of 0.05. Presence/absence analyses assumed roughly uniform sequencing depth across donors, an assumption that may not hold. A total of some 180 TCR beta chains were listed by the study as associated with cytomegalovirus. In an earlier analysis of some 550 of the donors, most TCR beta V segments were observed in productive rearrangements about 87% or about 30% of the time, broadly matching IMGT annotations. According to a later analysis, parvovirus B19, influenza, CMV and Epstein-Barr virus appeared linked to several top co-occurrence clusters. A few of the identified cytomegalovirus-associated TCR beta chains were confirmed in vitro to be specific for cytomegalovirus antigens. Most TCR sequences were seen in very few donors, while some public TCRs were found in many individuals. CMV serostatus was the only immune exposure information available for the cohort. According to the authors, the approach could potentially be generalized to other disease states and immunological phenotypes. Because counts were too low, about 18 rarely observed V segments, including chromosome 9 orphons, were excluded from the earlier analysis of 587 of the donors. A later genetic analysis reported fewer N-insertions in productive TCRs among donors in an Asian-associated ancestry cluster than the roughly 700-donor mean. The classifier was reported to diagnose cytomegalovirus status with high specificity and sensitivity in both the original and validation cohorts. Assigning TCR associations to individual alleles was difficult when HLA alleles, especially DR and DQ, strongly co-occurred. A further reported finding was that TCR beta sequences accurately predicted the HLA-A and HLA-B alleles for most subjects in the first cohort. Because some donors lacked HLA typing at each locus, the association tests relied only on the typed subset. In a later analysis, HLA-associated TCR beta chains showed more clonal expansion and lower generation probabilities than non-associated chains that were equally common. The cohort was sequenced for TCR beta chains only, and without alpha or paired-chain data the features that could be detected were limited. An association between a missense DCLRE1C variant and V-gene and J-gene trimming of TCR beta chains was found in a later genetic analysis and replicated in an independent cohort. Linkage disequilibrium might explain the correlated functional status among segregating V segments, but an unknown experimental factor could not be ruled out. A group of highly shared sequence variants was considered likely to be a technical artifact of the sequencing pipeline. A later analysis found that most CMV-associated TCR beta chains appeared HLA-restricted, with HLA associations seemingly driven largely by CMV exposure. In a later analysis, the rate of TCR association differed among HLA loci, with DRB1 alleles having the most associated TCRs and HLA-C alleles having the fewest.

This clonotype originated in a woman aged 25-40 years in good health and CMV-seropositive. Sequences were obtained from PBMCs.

The DNA is TGTGCCAGCAATGTACAGGGACCCCCCGACAATGAGCAGTTCTTC. Protein translation: CASNVQGPPDNEQFF. The chain was built from TRBV27 and TRBJ2-1, with TRBD1 perhaps the D gene, on 6 matching bases. The CDR3, from cysteine to phenylalanine, totals 15 residues. CDR3 DNA only is kept here, 45 bases in frame from base 1. The CDR1 and CDR2 encoded by the germline V gene (reference sequence) are MNHEY and SMNVEV. The germline ends are 18 bases apart after V is trimmed by 7 bases and J by 5 bases.